Below, one T cell receptor beta chain is given with its context. This sample was taken from a study of blood T cells in healthy people across ages. The use of a sample-barcoded 5' primer and a J-beta primer mix characterized a second PCR of roughly 6 to 11 cycles. CDR3-containing paired-end reads numbered at least 2.5 million in each sample. TCRdb reprocessed the 5' RACE reads via MiXCR and lists one record per CDR3 protein. Among about 730,000 distinct CDR3 sequences listed, about 40% were seen once. Material: blood. The clonotype originates from an older woman in good health.

As DNA, the CDR3 is TGTGCCAGCGGCAGAATGACTAGCGGGGGGGCCAATGAGCAGTTCTTC. Protein product: CASGRMTSGGANEQFF. V gene TRBV28 combines with J gene TRBJ2-1, with 14 positions matching TRBD2. After removal of 8 bases from V and 6 bases from J, the junction contained 9 bases not matched to a gene. This CDR3 contains 16 residues. CDR1 and CDR2 from the germline V gene are MDHEN and SYDVKM.